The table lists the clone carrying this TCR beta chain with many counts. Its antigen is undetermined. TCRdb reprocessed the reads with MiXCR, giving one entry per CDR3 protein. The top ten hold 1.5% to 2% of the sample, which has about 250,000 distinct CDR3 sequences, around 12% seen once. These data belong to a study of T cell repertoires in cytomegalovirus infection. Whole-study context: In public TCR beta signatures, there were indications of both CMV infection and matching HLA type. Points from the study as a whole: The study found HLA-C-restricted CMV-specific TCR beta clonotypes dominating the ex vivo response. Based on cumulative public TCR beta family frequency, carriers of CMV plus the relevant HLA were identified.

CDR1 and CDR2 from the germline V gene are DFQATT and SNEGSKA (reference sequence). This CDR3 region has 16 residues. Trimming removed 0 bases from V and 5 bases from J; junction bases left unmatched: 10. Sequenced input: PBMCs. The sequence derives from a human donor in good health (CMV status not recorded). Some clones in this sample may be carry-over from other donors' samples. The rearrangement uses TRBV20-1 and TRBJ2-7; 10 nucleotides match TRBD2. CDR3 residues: CSARDGELAGTHEQYF. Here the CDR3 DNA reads TGCAGTGCTAGAGATGGGGAACTAGCGGGAACCCACGAGCAGTACTTC.